Listed below are T cell receptor beta chains from one sample, sequenced in a study of regulatory T cells in long-lasting Graves disease. TCRdb re-called the multiplex PCR reads through MiXCR, storing one row per CDR3 protein. The sample carries around 460,000 distinct CDR3 sequences, around a fifth recorded once. Sequencing used peripheral blood mononuclear cells (PBMCs), obtained when the disease was refractory, from a patient treated with antithyroid drugs. All receptors come from a female donor with Graves disease. The CDR3 runs from the conserved cysteine through the conserved F or W. D genes are given only for firm matches. Clone size is shown for a subset of rows, as once, few, many or a class of expanded clone.

D gene,V gene,J gene,clone size,CDR3 protein,CDR3 DNA
NA,TRBV12-3/TRBV12-4,TRBJ1-1,many,CASSPQMNTEAFF,TGTGCCAGCAGTCCTCAGATGAACACTGAAGCTTTCTTT
NA,TRBV28,TRBJ1-3,NA,CASSLLGFGNTIYF,TGTGCCAGCAGTTTATTAGGGTTTGGAAACACCATATATTTT
NA,TRBV12-3/TRBV12-4,TRBJ1-1,NA,CASSLRAVGTEAFF,TGTGCCAGCAGCCTCAGGGCTGTGGGCACTGAAGCTTTCTTT
NA,TRBV30,TRBJ1-1,few,CAWSGQLNTEAFF,TGTGCCTGGAGCGGACAACTCAACACTGAAGCTTTCTTT
TRBD1,TRBV20-1,TRBJ1-5,NA,CSANRGTQPQHF,TGCAGTGCAAACAGGGGAACACAGCCCCAGCATTTT
TRBD2,TRBV20-1,TRBJ2-2,NA,CSARAGGRAATGELFF,TGCAGTGCTAGAGCTGGGGGGAGGGCCGCCACCGGGGAGCTGTTTTTT
NA,TRBV2,TRBJ1-3,many,CAWLAGAAGNTIYF,TGTGCCTGGCTGGCGGGGGCAGCTGGAAACACCATATATTTT
NA,TRBV11-2,TRBJ1-1,few,CASSPTPRGPMNTEAFF,TGTGCCAGCAGCCCGACCCCTCGGGGCCCAATGAACACTGAAGCTTTCTTT
NA,TRBV28,TRBJ2-3,NA,CASSPGPDTQYF,TGTGCCAGCAGTCCAGGGCCAGATACGCAGTATTTT
NA,TRBV11-1,TRBJ2-5,many,CASSKNQETQYF,TGTGCCAGCAGCAAGAACCAAGAGACCCAGTACTTC
TRBD1,TRBV30,TRBJ1-2,NA,CAYFRLRTGEGGNGYTF,TGTGCCTACTTCCGTCTCCGGACAGGGGAAGGAGGGAATGGCTACACCTTC
NA,TRBV6-5,TRBJ1-1,many,CASSYRGENTEAFF,TGTGCCAGCAGTTACAGGGGGGAGAACACTGAAGCTTTCTTT
NA,TRBV7-2,TRBJ2-2,many,CASSPSDRNTGELFF,TGTGCCAGCAGCCCCAGCGACAGGAACACCGGGGAGCTGTTTTTT
NA,TRBV7-8,TRBJ2-5,many,CASSLGADQETQYF,TGTGCCAGCAGCTTAGGGGCAGACCAAGAGACCCAGTACTTC
TRBD1,TRBV19,TRBJ1-6,NA,CATRTGVIYNSPLHF,TGTGCCACCCGGACAGGGGTTATCTATAATTCACCCCTCCACTTT
NA,TRBV29-1,TRBJ2-7,few,CSVGSGAEQYF,TGCAGCGTAGGTAGCGGCGCCGAGCAGTACTTC
NA,TRBV7-2,TRBJ2-7,NA,CASSQGLASHEQYF,TGTGCCAGCAGCCAGGGACTCGCGTCCCACGAGCAGTACTTC
NA,TRBV5-1,TRBJ1-5,many,CASSLKGGQPQHF,TGCGCCAGCAGCTTGAAGGGCGGGCAGCCCCAGCATTTT
NA,TRBV5-1,TRBJ1-3,NA,CASSLEDPGNTIYF,TGCGCCAGCAGCTTGGAGGACCCTGGAAACACCATATATTTT
NA,TRBV12-3/TRBV12-4,TRBJ2-7,many,CASSLPGVREQYF,TGTGCCAGCAGCCTACCAGGGGTCCGCGAGCAGTACTTC
NA,TRBV18,TRBJ1-4,NA,CASSPNTGPNEKLFF,TGTGCCAGCTCACCCAATACAGGGCCTAATGAAAAACTGTTTTTT
TRBD2,TRBV28,TRBJ2-7,many,CASKRAGGPYEQYF,TGTGCCAGCAAAAGAGCGGGAGGACCCTACGAGCAGTACTTC
NA,TRBV9,TRBJ2-7,few,CASSSGPFIREQYF,TGTGCCAGCAGCTCTGGACCATTCATCAGAGAGCAGTACTTC
NA,TRBV7-2,TRBJ1-5,NA,CASSKTRGSGQPQHF,TGTGCCAGCAGCAAGACACGGGGCAGCGGGCAGCCCCAGCATTTT
TRBD1,TRBV7-9,TRBJ1-6,many,CASSRTGLESPLHF,TGTGCCAGCAGCAGGACAGGGTTGGAGTCACCCCTCCACTTT
TRBD1,TRBV30,TRBJ2-7,few,CAWSTGGHYEQYF,TGTGCCTGGAGTACAGGGGGTCACTACGAGCAGTACTTC
NA,TRBV30,TRBJ1-2,few,CAWSGGTVGYTF,TGTGCCTGGAGTGGGGGTACAGTTGGCTACACCTTC
TRBD1,TRBV6-1,TRBJ1-2,many,CASRTRDRTYGYTF,TGTGCCAGCAGGACCCGGGACAGAACTTATGGCTACACCTTC
NA,TRBV28,TRBJ2-7,many,CASSPHQRGIEQYF,TGTGCCAGCAGTCCACACCAAAGGGGGATCGAGCAGTACTTC
NA,TRBV6-5,TRBJ2-5,NA,CASSYSELGRLELEQETQYF,TGTGCCAGCAGTTACTCGGAGTTGGGACGACTCGAGCTCGAACAAGAGACCCAGTACTTC
NA,TRBV12-3/TRBV12-4,TRBJ2-2,few,CASSLSGAGATGELFF,TGTGCCAGCAGTTTAAGTGGGGCGGGGGCCACCGGGGAGCTGTTTTTT
NA,TRBV28,TRBJ2-2,NA,CASRLDAGELFF,TGTGCCAGCAGACTGGACGCCGGGGAGCTGTTTTTT